The TCR beta chain under discussion was sequenced for a study of cytomegalovirus exposure and HLA in healthy donors. Primers for the PCR totalled 60 Vbeta and 13 Jbeta. Sequencing used immunoSEQ multiplex PCR; TCRdb keeps in-frame clones, though not all of them. Among approximately 170,000 clones listed, over 70% were seen once. Germline assignment: CDR1 MNHGY and CDR2 SAAAGT. V was pared by 6 bases and J by 3 bases, with 8 bases of the junction left unmatched. The CDR3 spans 17 residues. The sequence came from a boy younger than 10 in good health and CMV-seronegative. Sequenced input: PBMCs. The rearrangement uses TRBV6-8 and TRBJ2-2; 12 nucleotides match TRBD2. The CDR3 DNA is TGTGCCAGCAGCCGTGGACTAGCGGGATTTCACACCGGGGAGCTGTTTTTT. It encodes CASSRGLAGFHTGELFF.